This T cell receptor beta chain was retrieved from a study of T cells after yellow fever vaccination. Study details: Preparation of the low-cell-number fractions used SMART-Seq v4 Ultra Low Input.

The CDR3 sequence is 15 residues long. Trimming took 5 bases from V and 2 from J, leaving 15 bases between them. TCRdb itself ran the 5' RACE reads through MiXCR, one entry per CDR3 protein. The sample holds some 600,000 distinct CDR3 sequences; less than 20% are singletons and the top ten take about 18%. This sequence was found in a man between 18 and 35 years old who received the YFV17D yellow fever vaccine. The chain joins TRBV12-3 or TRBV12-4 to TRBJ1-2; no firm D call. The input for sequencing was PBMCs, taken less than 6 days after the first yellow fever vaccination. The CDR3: CASSDRPGSNYGYTF. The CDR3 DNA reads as TGTGCCAGCAGTGACCGCCCGGGGAGCAACTATGGCTACACCTTC.